The entry that follows covers one T cell receptor (beta chain) sequence. The sample is drawn from a study of blood T cell repertoires in COVID-19. CDR3 length equals 14 residues. Looked up from germline, CDR1 is MGHRA and CDR2 is YSYEKL. V shed 1 base and J shed 5 bases, with 12 bases lying between them. This table comes from immunoSEQ multiplex PCR, and its TCRdb copy is limited to in-frame clones, with some not included. Of about 70,000 clones detected, about four fifths appear once; the ten largest clones hold roughly 22%. Sequencing input: peripheral blood. The rearrangement links TRBV4-1 to TRBJ2-7; tentatively, D is TRBD1 (5 bases). The TCR was taken from a woman in her 70s with acute or convalescent COVID-19. The CDR3 coding sequence is TGCGCCAGCAGCCAAGTCGCAGGGTTAGACGAGCAGTACTTC. Amino acid sequence: CASSQVAGLDEQYF.